What follows describes a single TCR beta chain. This record belongs to a study of blood T cell repertoires in COVID-19. In the study overall: The United States, Italy and Spain supplied acute and convalescent COVID-19 samples. Sources were T cells, B-cell-depleted T cells, or PBMCs; the material itself was cDNA or gDNA.

Authors' data handling: Nucleated cell counts were estimated from reference gene primer amplification. The assay was immunoSEQ multiplex PCR, and TCRdb's table has in-frame clones only and misses some. That table gives V, J and clone size, and the DNA gave D and trimming. The sample has 250,000 to 350,000 clones, more than 70% seen once. Trimming removed 2 bases at V and 2 bases at J, with 6 bases between. CDR1 KGHSH and CDR2 LQKENI come from the germline V gene. This CDR3 is 13 amino acids long. The receptor was isolated from a woman in her twenties or thirties who had recovered from COVID-19. The V call is TRBV18, the J call TRBJ1-1; the D is unclear. Specimen: peripheral blood. For the CDR3, the DNA is TGTGCCAGCTCACCAAGACAAAACACTGAAGCTTTCTTT. This encodes CASSPRQNTEAFF.